Each of the 20 T cell receptor beta chains below was sequenced from the same sample in a study of blood T cell repertoires in COVID-19. Measured with immunoSEQ multiplex PCR; TCRdb has only the in-frame clones, and not every one. Of some 98,000 clones listed, around 80% were seen once; the top ten hold 20% to 25%. The sequenced material came from peripheral blood. Source of these receptors: a man aged 55-75 years with acute or convalescent COVID-19.

The chain's CDR3 is CASTDRPVNTEAFF. The CDR3 coding sequence is TGTGCCAGCACTGACAGGCCCGTTAACACTGAAGCTTTCTTT. This chain joins TRBV2 and TRBJ1-1, with TRBD1 as a possible D gene (6 bases). V lost 7 bases and J lost 2, with 14 bases in between. Germline lookup yields CDR1 SNHLY and CDR2 FYNNEI. The CDR3 covers 14 residues.

This clone was counted between two and nine times. This chain joins TRBV5-1 and TRBJ1-6; D is ambiguous. The germline V gene has CDR1 SGHRS and CDR2 YFSETQ. Trimming shortened V by 1 base and J by 2 bases, and 7 bases separated the two germline ends. The CDR3 is 15 amino acids. The CDR3 is CASSLYSAYNSPLHF. DNA of the CDR3: TGCGCCAGCAGCTTGTACAGTGCCTATAATTCACCCCTCCACTTT.

This clone was detected once. The V call is TRBV7-2, the J call TRBJ1-4, with 9 bases that match TRBD1. This CDR3 region has 15 residues. Per germline, CDR1 SGHTA and CDR2 FQGNSA. The V gene end was trimmed by 3 bases and the J gene end by 7 bases; junction bases not matched to a gene: 6. The CDR3, as DNA: TGTGCCAGCAGCTTGGGGACAGGGAAGGGTGAAAAACTGTTTTTT. This encodes CASSLGTGKGEKLFF.

The chain links TRBV12-5 to TRBJ2-2; D is ambiguous. Germline CDR1 is LGHNT and CDR2 is FRNRAP. V shed 6 bases and J shed 2 bases, with 4 bases lying between them. The CDR3 is 12 amino acids. The DNA of the CDR3 is TGTGCTAGTGGACTCAACACCGGGGAGCTGTTTTTT. It codes for CASGLNTGELFF.

The rearrangement links TRBV3-1 (or the pseudogene TRBV3-2) to TRBJ1-6; D is possibly TRBD1 (5 bases). Deletions cut 1 base from V and 2 bases from J, with 9 bases between. The V gene's germline CDR1 is LGHDT and CDR2 YNNKEL (reference sequence). There are 16 residues in the CDR3. The CDR3 sequence: CASSQVRVPYNSPLHF. Written as DNA, the CDR3 is TGTGCCAGCAGCCAAGTCAGGGTCCCCTATAATTCACCCCTCCACTTT.

The J gene is TRBJ1-2, the V gene TRBV19; TRBD1 aligns across 9 bases. There are 14 residues in the CDR3. Germline V gives CDR1 LNHDA, CDR2 SQIVND (reference sequence). Trimming removed 6 bases from V and 1 base from J; junction bases left unmatched: 3. This chain's CDR3 is CASRRTGVNYGYTF. DNA for the CDR3: TGTGCCAGTAGGAGGACAGGGGTTAACTATGGCTACACCTTC.

This chain links TRBV28 with TRBJ1-6, with D tentatively TRBD1 (6 bases). Germline CDR1 MDHEN, CDR2 SYDVKM. With 5 bases removed from V and 5 bases from J, the gap between germline ends came to 13 bases. CDR3 size: 15 residues. The CDR3 region is CASSPAGADNSPLHF. The CDR3 DNA reads as TGTGCCAGCAGTCCCGCAGGGGCCGATAATTCACCCCTCCACTTT.

CDR3 sequence (DNA): TGTGCCAGCGTAAGATCTAGACAGGGAACCTATGGCTACACCTTC. Protein sequence: CASVRSRQGTYGYTF. This chain joins TRBV6-5 and TRBJ1-2; 7 bases are a match to TRBD1. The CDR3 is made up of 15 amino acids. Germline V gene lookup returns CDR1 MNHEY and CDR2 SVGAGI. The V segment lost 8 bases and the J segment 4 bases; nucleotides outside the gene matches: 13.

This chain links TRBV28 with TRBJ1-4; 7 bases map to TRBD1. The length of the CDR3 is 16 residues. V was pared by 2 bases and J by 5 bases, with 8 bases of the junction left unmatched. The V gene's germline CDR1 is MDHEN and CDR2 SYDVKM. As DNA, the CDR3 is TGTGCCAGCAGTTTAGCGATAGCGGGACAGAATGAAAAACTGTTTTTT. Translated: CASSLAIAGQNEKLFF.

The chain joins TRBV11-1 to TRBJ2-1; TRBD2 matches 13 bases. After removal of 5 bases from V and 6 bases from J, the junction contained 4 bases not matched to a gene. The CDR3 length is 15 residues. Germline V gene sequence: CDR1 SGHAT, CDR2 FQDESV (reference sequence). CDR3 in amino acids: CASSPLAGGPNEQFF. CDR3 coding DNA: TGTGCCAGCAGCCCACTAGCGGGGGGGCCCAATGAGCAGTTCTTC.

The chain is built from TRBV5-6 and TRBJ2-1; 8 positions agree with TRBD2. The CDR3 has 16 amino acids. V was pared by 4 bases and J by 7 bases, with 13 bases of the junction left unmatched. Germline V gene sequence: CDR1 SGHDT, CDR2 YYEEEE. The CDR3 DNA reads as TGTGCCAGCAGCCCACAAGGGGAGCGGGGGAAGAATGAGCAGTTCTTC. Amino acid sequence: CASSPQGERGKNEQFF.

The chain recombines TRBV6-1 with TRBJ2-4, with TRBD2 matching over 7 bases. CDR3 length: 13 residues. Germline values: CDR1 MNHNS, CDR2 SASEGT. The ends lost 3 bases at V and 13 bases at J; junction bases unmatched: 9. The CDR3 DNA reads as TGTGCCAGCAGTGAGGGAGGGATACCCATACAGTACTTC. The encoded protein is CASSEGGIPIQYF.

This chain joins TRBV4-1 and TRBJ2-3; 10 nucleotides match TRBD2. This CDR3 is built from 14 residues. The germline gives CDR1 MGHRA, CDR2 YSYEKL. Losses at the gene ends were 0 bases for V and 8 bases for J; bases not matched to a gene: 2. The CDR3 reads CASSQDSGGVTQYF. CDR3 DNA sequence: TGCGCCAGCAGCCAAGACAGCGGGGGGGTTACGCAGTATTTT.

The genes are TRBV30 and TRBJ1-6; D possibly corresponds to TRBD1 (6 bases). CDR1 is GTSNPN and CDR2 is SVGIG in the germline V gene (reference sequence). This CDR3 region has 13 residues. V lost 0 bases to trimming and J lost 10 bases, with 10 bases between them. Here the CDR3 reads CAWSVGGGSPLHF. The DNA of the CDR3 is TGTGCCTGGAGTGTGGGAGGGGGGTCACCCCTCCACTTT.

V gene TRBV7-9 combines with J gene TRBJ1-2; 7 nucleotides align to TRBD1. The CDR3 covers 14 residues. V was pared by 5 bases and J by 4 bases, with 7 bases of the junction left unmatched. Germline V CDR1 and CDR2: SEHNR, FQNEAQ (reference sequence). DNA of the CDR3: TGTGCCAGCAGCACGACCGGGACAGTCTATGGCTACACCTTC. This translates into CASSTTGTVYGYTF.

The chain couples TRBV7-9 to TRBJ1-6, with no clear D. The V and J ends lost 1 base and 6 bases respectively, with 4 bases between them. This CDR3 has 13 residues. Germline V gene data show CDR1 as SEHNR and CDR2 as FQNEAQ (reference sequence). The CDR3: CASSLVGNSPLHF. CDR3 DNA: TGTGCCAGCAGCTTAGTCGGTAATTCACCCCTCCACTTT.

The chain joins TRBV2 to TRBJ2-1; TRBD1 aligns across 8 bases. The CDR3 loop spans 14 amino acids. CDR1 SNHLY and CDR2 FYNNEI come from the germline V gene. With 6 bases clipped from V and 6 bases from J, the junction kept 7 bases outside the gene matches. CDR3 loop: CASRELDRANEQFF. The CDR3 DNA reads TGTGCCAGCAGAGAACTGGACAGGGCCAATGAGCAGTTCTTC.

The chain combines TRBV7-3 with TRBJ2-3, with TRBD2 matching over 11 bases. CDR1 is SGHTA, CDR2 FQGTGA, per germline. Losses at the gene ends were 0 bases for V and 5 bases for J; bases not matched to a gene: 10. This CDR3 has 18 amino acids. CDR3 amino acids: CASSLTLLGLAGIDTQYF. The DNA of the CDR3 is TGTGCCAGCAGCTTAACGCTGCTTGGACTAGCGGGTATAGATACGCAGTATTTT. Combining the CDR3 with reference TRBV7-3 and TRBJ2-3 gives the whole variable domain GAGVSQTPSNKVTEKGKYVELRCDPISGHTALYWYRQSLGQGPEFLIYFQGTGAADDSGLPNDRFFAVRPEGSVSTLKIQRTERGDSAVYLCASSLTLLGLAGIDTQYFGPGTRLTVL.

CDR3 in amino acids: CASSIRVRGAGELFF. CDR3 DNA: TGTGCCAGTAGTATCAGGGTGAGAGGTGCCGGGGAGCTGTTTTTT. J is TRBJ2-2 and V is TRBV19; a possible D gene is TRBD1 (5 bases). V lost 3 bases, J lost 6 bases, and 14 bases lay in between. CDR3 length: 15 amino acids. Germline V lookup: CDR1 LNHDA, CDR2 SQIVND (reference sequence).

The chain is built from TRBV5-1 and TRBJ2-7; a possible D gene is TRBD2 (6 bases). V was clipped by 0 bases and J by 3 bases, with 13 bases between them. This CDR3 has 15 amino acids. Per the germline V gene, CDR1 is SGHRS and CDR2 is YFSETQ. This chain's CDR3 is CASSLGEVGDYEQYF. CDR3 DNA: TGCGCCAGCAGCTTGGGGGAGGTAGGGGACTACGAGCAGTACTTC.